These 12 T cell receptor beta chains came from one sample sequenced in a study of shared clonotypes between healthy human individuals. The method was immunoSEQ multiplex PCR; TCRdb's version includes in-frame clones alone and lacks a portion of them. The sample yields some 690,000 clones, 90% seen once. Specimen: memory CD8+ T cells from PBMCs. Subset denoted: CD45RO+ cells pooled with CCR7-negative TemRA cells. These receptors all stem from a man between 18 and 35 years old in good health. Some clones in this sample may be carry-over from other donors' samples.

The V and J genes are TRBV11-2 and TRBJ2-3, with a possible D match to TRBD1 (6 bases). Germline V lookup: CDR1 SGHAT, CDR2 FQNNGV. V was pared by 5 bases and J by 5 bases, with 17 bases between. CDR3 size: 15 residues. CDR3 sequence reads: CASSQYRVLGDTQYF. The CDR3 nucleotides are TGTGCCAGCAGCCAATACAGGGTTTTGGGAGATACGCAGTATTTT.

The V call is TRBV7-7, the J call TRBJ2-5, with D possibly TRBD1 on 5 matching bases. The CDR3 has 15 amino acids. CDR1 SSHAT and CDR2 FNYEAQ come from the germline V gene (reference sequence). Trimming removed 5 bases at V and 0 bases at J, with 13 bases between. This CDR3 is CASSPGHSYQETQYF. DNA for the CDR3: TGTGCCAGCAGCCCAGGACACTCGTACCAAGAGACCCAGTACTTC.

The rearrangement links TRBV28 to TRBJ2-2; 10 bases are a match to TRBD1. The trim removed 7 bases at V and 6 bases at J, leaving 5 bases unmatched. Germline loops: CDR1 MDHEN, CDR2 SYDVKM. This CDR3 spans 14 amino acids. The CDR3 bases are TGTGCCAGCATCGGGACAGGGGCGGCCGGGGAGCTGTTTTTT. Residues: CASIGTGAAGELFF.

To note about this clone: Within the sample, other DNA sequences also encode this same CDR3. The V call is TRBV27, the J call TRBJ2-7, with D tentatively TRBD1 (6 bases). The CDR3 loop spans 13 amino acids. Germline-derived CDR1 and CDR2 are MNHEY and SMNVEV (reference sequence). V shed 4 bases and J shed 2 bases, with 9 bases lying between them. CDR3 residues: CASSYGQTYEQYF. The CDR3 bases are TGTGCCAGCAGTTATGGACAGACCTACGAGCAGTACTTC.

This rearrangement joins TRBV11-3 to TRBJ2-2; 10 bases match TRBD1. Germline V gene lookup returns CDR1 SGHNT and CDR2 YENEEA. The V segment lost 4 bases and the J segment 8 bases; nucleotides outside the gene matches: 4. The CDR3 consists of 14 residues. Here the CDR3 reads CASSWTGGTGELFF. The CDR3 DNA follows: TGTGCCAGCAGCTGGACAGGGGGAACGGGGGAGCTGTTTTTT.

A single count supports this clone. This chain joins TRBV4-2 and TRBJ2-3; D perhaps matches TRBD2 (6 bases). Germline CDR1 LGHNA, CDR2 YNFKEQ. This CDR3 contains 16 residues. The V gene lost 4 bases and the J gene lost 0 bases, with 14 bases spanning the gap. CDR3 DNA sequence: TGTGCCAGCAGCCCTACACCGGGAGCTAGCACAGATACGCAGTATTTT. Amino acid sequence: CASSPTPGASTDTQYF.

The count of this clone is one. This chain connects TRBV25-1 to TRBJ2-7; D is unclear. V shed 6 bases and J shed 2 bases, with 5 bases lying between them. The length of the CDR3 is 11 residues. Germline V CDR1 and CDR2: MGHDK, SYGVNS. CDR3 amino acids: CASRSPYEQYF. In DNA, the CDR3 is TGTGCCAGCAGGAGTCCCTACGAGCAGTACTTC.

CDR3 protein: CASNQMGAYGYTF. The CDR3 DNA sequence: TGTGCCAGCAACCAGATGGGGGCCTATGGCTACACCTTC. The J gene is TRBJ1-2, the V gene TRBV7-9, with a weak D call TRBD1 (6 bases). Deletions cut 7 bases from V and 4 bases from J, with 13 bases between. Germline loops: CDR1 SEHNR, CDR2 FQNEAQ (reference sequence). The CDR3 sequence is 13 residues long.

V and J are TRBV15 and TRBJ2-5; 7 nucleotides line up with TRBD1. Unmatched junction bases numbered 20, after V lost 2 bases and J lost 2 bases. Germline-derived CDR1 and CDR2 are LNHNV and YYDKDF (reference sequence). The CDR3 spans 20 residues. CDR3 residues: CATSRRTRDRNPPSQETQYF. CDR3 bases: TGTGCCACCAGCAGAAGAACCCGGGACAGAAATCCGCCGAGTCAAGAGACCCAGTACTTC.

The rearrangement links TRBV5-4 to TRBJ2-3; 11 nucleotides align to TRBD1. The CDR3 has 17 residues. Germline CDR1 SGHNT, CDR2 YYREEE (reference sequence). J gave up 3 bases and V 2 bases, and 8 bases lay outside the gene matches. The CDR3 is CASSFSFWDRGTDTQYF. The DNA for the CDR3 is TGTGCCAGCAGCTTCTCATTTTGGGACAGGGGGACAGATACGCAGTATTTT.

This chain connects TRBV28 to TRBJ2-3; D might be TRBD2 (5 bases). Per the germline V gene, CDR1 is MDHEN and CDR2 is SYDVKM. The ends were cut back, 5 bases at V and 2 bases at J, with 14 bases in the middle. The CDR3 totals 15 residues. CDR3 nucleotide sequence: TGTGCCAGCAGTCTCGAGGGTCTTTACACAGATACGCAGTATTTT. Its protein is CASSLEGLYTDTQYF.

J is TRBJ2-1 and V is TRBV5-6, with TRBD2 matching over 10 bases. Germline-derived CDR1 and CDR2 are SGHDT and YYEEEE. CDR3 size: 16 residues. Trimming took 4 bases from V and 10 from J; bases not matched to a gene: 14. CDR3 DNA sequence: TGTGCCAGCAGCCAACAGACTAGCGGGCATGGAGGCGAGCAGTTCTTC. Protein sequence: CASSQQTSGHGGEQFF.